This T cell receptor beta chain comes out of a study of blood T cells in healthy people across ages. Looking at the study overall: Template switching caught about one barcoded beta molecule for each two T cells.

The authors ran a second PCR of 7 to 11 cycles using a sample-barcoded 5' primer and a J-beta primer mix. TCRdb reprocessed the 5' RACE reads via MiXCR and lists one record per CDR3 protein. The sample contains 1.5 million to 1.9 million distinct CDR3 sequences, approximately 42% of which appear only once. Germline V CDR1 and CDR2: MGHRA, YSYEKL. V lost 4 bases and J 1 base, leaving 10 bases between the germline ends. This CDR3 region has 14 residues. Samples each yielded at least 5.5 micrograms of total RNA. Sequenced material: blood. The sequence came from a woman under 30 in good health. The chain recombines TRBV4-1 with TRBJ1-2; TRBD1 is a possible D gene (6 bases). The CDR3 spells CASSLGQFNYGYTF. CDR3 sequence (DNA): TGCGCCAGCAGCCTAGGACAGTTTAACTATGGCTACACCTTC.